This TCR beta chain stems from a study of human T cells and chemical hapten exposure. The time point: patch test 1, 2 weeks after DPC sensitization. Treatment reported: therapeutic diphenylcyclopropenone sensitization with weekly scalp DPC. This clonotype was counted ten times or more. Via MiXCR, TCRdb re-called the RACE reads, giving one row per CDR3 protein. The sample includes under 200,000 distinct CDR3 sequences, roughly 15% of them seen just once. Germline V gene sequence: CDR1 MNHEY, CDR2 SMNVEV (reference sequence). The CDR3 runs 17 residues. Trimming removed 5 bases from V and 0 bases from J, with 17 bases in between.

The chain recombines TRBV27 with TRBJ1-5; D is unclear. The source of this sequence is a woman in her twenties or thirties with alopecia areata. Some clones in this sample may be carry-over from other donors' samples. The source was whole blood, collected in connection with sensitization to the hapten diphenylcyclopropenone (DPC). DNA of the CDR3: TGTGCCAGCAGTCCGTACCGGACGGCGAATAGCAATCAGCCCCAGCATTTT. Encoded protein: CASSPYRTANSNQPQHF.